A selection of T cell receptor beta chains follows, all from one sample in a study of T-cell reconstitution after alpha-beta-depleted transplantation in children. TCRdb analysed the PCR reads with MiXCR anew, one entry per CDR3 protein. This sample has 780,000 or so distinct CDR3 sequences, with roughly 16% found just once. The sequences come from PBMCs, mostly from graft donor cells, collected 360 days after TCRalphabeta/CD19-depleted stem cell transplant. The receptors were gathered from a male patient aged 10-17 years who had a stem cell transplant for acute lymphoblastic leukemia, so the T cells may come from the graft donor. CDR3s include the opening cysteine and the closing phenylalanine or tryptophan. The D gene is left open where the match is weak. Some rows mark clone size as missing; the rest say once, few, many or name a class of expanded clone.

v_call	clone_size	d_call	j_call	cdr3_aa	cdr3_nt
TRBV6-5	few	NA	TRBJ1-1	CASGPGMNTEAFF	TGTGCCAGCGGCCCGGGGATGAACACTGAAGCTTTCTTT
TRBV15	NA	NA	TRBJ2-7	CATSRVRRGFSYEQYF	TGTGCCACCAGCAGAGTCCGGAGGGGCTTCTCCTACGAGCAGTACTTC
TRBV3-1	NA	NA	TRBJ2-3	CASSSTDSHPADTQYF	TGTGCCAGCAGCTCTACGGACTCTCATCCCGCAGATACGCAGTATTTT
TRBV4-2	many	NA	TRBJ2-1	CASSLSSIRGLSYNEQFF	TGTGCCAGCAGCCTCTCTTCTATTAGAGGGCTTTCCTACAATGAGCAGTTCTTC
TRBV11-3	few	NA	TRBJ2-1	CASSPRGGRAYNEQFF	TGTGCCAGCAGCCCGCGTGGGGGAAGGGCCTACAATGAGCAGTTCTTC
TRBV21-1	few	NA	TRBJ2-1	CASSKAGTSGRSPRAHNEQFF	TGTGCCAGCAGCAAAGCGGGGACTAGCGGGAGGAGCCCCCGAGCCCACAATGAGCAGTTCTTC
TRBV27	few	TRBD1	TRBJ2-5	CASNPGQGGRMETQYF	TGTGCCAGCAATCCGGGACAGGGGGGTCGGATGGAGACCCAGTACTTC
TRBV12-5	NA	TRBD2	TRBJ2-1	CASGFGRPDNEQFF	TGTGCTAGTGGTTTCGGGAGGCCCGACAATGAGCAGTTCTTC
TRBV12-3/TRBV12-4	few	TRBD2	TRBJ2-4	CASSLERQTGLAVAKNIQYF	TGTGCCAGCAGTTTAGAGAGACAGACAGGACTAGCGGTAGCCAAAAACATTCAGTACTTC
TRBV2	NA	TRBD1	TRBJ1-5	CASSETGGSNQPQHF	TGTGCCAGCAGCGAGACAGGGGGCAGCAATCAGCCCCAGCATTTT
TRBV12-3/TRBV12-4	few	TRBD1	TRBJ2-4	CASSDRGDIQYF	TGTGCCAGCAGCGACAGGGGGGACATTCAGTACTTC
TRBV3-1	NA	TRBD1	TRBJ1-1	CASSQGPRTGLSFF	TGTGCCAGCAGCCAAGGTCCTCGGACAGGGCTGTCTTTCTTT
TRBV18	NA	NA	TRBJ2-3	CASSPQLTGTSTDTQYF	TGTGCCAGCTCACCACAACTGACCGGGACTAGCACAGATACGCAGTATTTT
TRBV20-1	NA	TRBD1	TRBJ1-4	CSASGTGRGHNEKLFF	TGCAGTGCTAGCGGGACAGGGAGGGGTCATAATGAAAAACTGTTTTTT
TRBV7-2	NA	TRBD2	TRBJ2-1	CASSLARLAGGVDEQFF	TGTGCCAGCAGCTTAGCCCGACTAGCGGGAGGGGTCGATGAGCAGTTCTTC
TRBV3-1	few	TRBD2	TRBJ2-1	CASSQYSGSRYEQFF	TGTGCCAGCAGCCAATATAGCGGGAGTAGGTATGAGCAGTTCTTC
TRBV6-2/TRBV6-3	few	NA	TRBJ1-5	CASSSRSLREYNQPQHF	TGTGCCAGCAGCTCAAGGAGCCTCCGGGAGTACAATCAGCCCCAGCATTTT
TRBV15	many	TRBD1	TRBJ2-6	CATSTRGSGANVLTF	TGTGCCACCAGCACCAGGGGGAGTGGGGCCAACGTCCTGACTTTC
TRBV29-1	NA	NA	TRBJ2-1	CSVDGGPGLNYNEQFF	TGCAGCGTGGATGGGGGCCCGGGACTCAACTACAATGAGCAGTTCTTC
TRBV7-6	NA	TRBD1	TRBJ2-7	CASSPGTGGDKQYF	TGTGCCAGCAGCCCCGGGACAGGGGGCGATAAGCAGTACTTC
TRBV24-1	few	TRBD2	TRBJ2-1	CATSDFSGRAWNEQFF	TGTGCCACCAGTGATTTTAGCGGGAGGGCCTGGAATGAGCAGTTCTTC
TRBV10-3	NA	TRBD2	TRBJ2-7	CAISGEREGPGEQYF	TGTGCCATCAGTGGAGAGCGGGAGGGTCCGGGCGAGCAGTACTTC
TRBV12-3/TRBV12-4	few	TRBD2	TRBJ2-7	CASSLQLAGGLNEQYF	TGTGCCAGCAGTTTGCAACTAGCGGGAGGGCTTAACGAGCAGTACTTC
TRBV18	few	NA	TRBJ2-1	CASSPLGRSYNEQFF	TGTGCCAGCTCACCGCTAGGTCGTTCCTACAATGAGCAGTTCTTC
TRBV12-3/TRBV12-4	few	NA	TRBJ2-5	CASTPGPTETQYF	TGTGCCAGCACTCCTGGGCCGACAGAGACCCAGTACTTC
TRBV7-2	few	NA	TRBJ2-7	CASSLASDSYEQYF	TGTGCCAGCAGCTTAGCGTCCGACTCCTACGAGCAGTACTTC
TRBV12-3/TRBV12-4	few	TRBD2	TRBJ2-7	CASSWRLAQTYEQYF	TGTGCCAGCAGTTGGAGACTAGCGCAAACCTACGAGCAGTACTTC
TRBV5-1	many	TRBD2	TRBJ2-7	CASGLAGAYEQYF	TGCGCCAGTGGACTAGCGGGAGCGTACGAGCAGTACTTC